This TCR beta chain was sequenced in a study of blood T cells in healthy people across ages. The CDR3 spans 13 residues. V lost 6 bases and J lost 1, with 9 bases in between. In germline, CDR1 is LNHDA, CDR2 SQIVND (reference sequence). Through a sample-barcoded 5' primer and a J-beta primer mix, a second PCR was run for roughly 6 to 12 cycles. TCRdb recomputed calls from the 5' RACE reads with MiXCR, one row per CDR3 protein. The data contain approximately 780,000 distinct CDR3 sequences, roughly 26% of them singletons. The sample holds a few counts of this clonotype. These data were also reused for a study on T cells of mothers and their children. That paper states: Mothers yielded over 8 million CDR3 reads, children some 3 million each.

The receptor comes from a boy under 18 in good health. The sample taken for sequencing was blood. The chain recombines TRBV19 with TRBJ1-1; no definite D call. CDR3 residues: CASRTWENTEAFF. In DNA, the CDR3 is TGTGCCAGTAGGACCTGGGAGAACACTGAAGCTTTCTTT.